This T cell receptor (beta chain) was profiled in a study of T cell changes during pregnancy in multiple sclerosis. The protocol was immunoSEQ multiplex PCR, while the TCRdb copy is restricted to in-frame clones and leaves out a portion. This sample has over 75,000 clones; approximately 92% occur once, and the top ten carry 2% to 3%. This CDR3 is built from 15 residues. The trim removed 0 bases at V and 5 bases at J, leaving 2 bases unmatched. Germline V gene data show CDR1 as SGDLS and CDR2 as YYNGEE. The chain couples TRBV9 to TRBJ2-5; 12 nucleotides align to TRBD2. This TCR was recovered from a female donor with multiple sclerosis, enrolled in a pregnancy study. The material was peripheral blood, obtained in the first trimester of pregnancy. For the CDR3, the DNA is TGTGCCAGCAGCGTAGGAACTAGCGGGAGGGAGACCCAGTACTTC. Protein: CASSVGTSGRETQYF.